This entry features one T cell receptor beta chain sequence. Antigen specificity is unknown. CDR1 is SGHRS, CDR2 YFSETQ, per germline. CDR3 length equals 13 residues. V was clipped by 0 bases and J by 2 bases, with 5 bases between them. The data derive from a study of type 1 regulatory T cells. Study in general: This in vitro CD4 product, T-allo10, is enriched for Tr1 cells and alloantigen-specific.

The graft donor-derived T-allo10 cells reportedly recognize host alloantigens, are anergic, and suppress alloantigen-specifically. From the reads, TCRdb called clonotypes with MiXCR, one entry per CDR3 protein. The data show 60,000 to 80,000 distinct CDR3 sequences, around 68% seen once. Sequenced material: cultured T cells, either the whole culture or a sorted T cell fraction (not recorded which). Subset: Tr1-enriched cell product generated in vitro against host alloantigens. This receptor was taken from a human donor in good health. This chain links TRBV5-1 with TRBJ1-1; D gene unclear. The CDR3 is CASSLEGNTEAFF. The CDR3 coding sequence is TGCGCCAGCAGCTTGGAGGGAAACACTGAAGCTTTCTTT.